This T cell receptor beta chain was obtained from a study of cytomegalovirus exposure and HLA in healthy donors (dated by TCRdb to 2016 to 2017). Turning to the overall study: According to an earlier analysis of 587 of the donors, about 180 million T cells yielded 90 million to 140 million unique TCR beta sequences and more than 250 Gb of sequence data. About 5 DR-DQ haplotypes were handled as single units for association and clustering, since linkage in the cohort was strong. An early release covering about 600 HLA-typed donors comprised about 300 gigabases of sequencing data and approximately 85 million unique TCR sequences. The number of donors typed differed by locus, with about 629-630 for A, B, C, DRB1 and DQB1, approximately 500 for DQA1, nearly 610 for DPA1, and around 430 for DPB1. Donor age, sex, ethnicity and CMV serostatus were collected together with the repertoire data. Every repertoire in the discovery cohort had been generated on one and the same sequencing platform. Along with the approximately 670-subject first cohort, a separate validation cohort of some 130 different subjects was used. Rather than drawing on any new phenotypic data, the later analysis identified candidate immune exposures from TCR beta sequences and the way those sequences occurred across donors. The aim of the study was to test whether cataloging public T cell receptors could identify signatures of past pathogen exposure. An earlier analysis of 500 to 750 of the donors applied high-throughput TCR beta sequencing to assess whether each TCR beta V gene segment acted as functional or pseudogenic. The T cell repertoires of 666 subjects were profiled by immunosequencing and related to cytomegalovirus serostatus. Of the roughly 400 genotyped donors, 75% to 85% were placed in the genetic ancestry cluster associated with self-reported Caucasian donors. Among around 400 genotyped donors of the cohort, an average of around 220,000 unique TCR beta nucleotide sequences was sequenced per donor, of which roughly 17% were non-productive. The study combined high-throughput TCR immunosequencing, statistical association of individual TCRs with disease status, and machine learning to predict cytomegalovirus infection status. A later analysis re-examined previously published TCR beta repertoires from roughly 650 donors and added high-resolution HLA genotyping to investigate patterns of TCR occurrence. HLA typing included class I and class II loci at four-digit resolution. A later genetic analysis took genome-wide SNP genotypes for about 65% of the 666 donors and used that subset as a discovery cohort. Study-level results and caveats: A later genetic analysis reported fewer N-insertions in productive TCRs among donors in an Asian-associated ancestry cluster than the roughly 690-donor mean. A few of the identified cytomegalovirus-associated TCR beta chains were confirmed in vitro to be specific for cytomegalovirus antigens. The study listed 150 to 200 TCR beta chains as associated with cytomegalovirus. According to the authors, the approach could potentially be generalized to other disease states and immunological phenotypes. Strong co-occurrence of HLA alleles, especially DR and DQ, made assigning TCR associations to individual alleles difficult. Because HLA typing was unavailable for some donors at each locus, only the typed subset was used in association tests. Sequencing depth was assumed to be roughly uniform across donors in the presence/absence analyses, though that assumption may not hold. In both the original and validation cohorts, the classifier was reported to diagnose cytomegalovirus status with high specificity and sensitivity. Most TCR sequences were observed very rarely across donors, whereas some public TCRs were present in many individuals. In an earlier analysis of approximately 590 of the donors, most TCR beta V segments were observed in productive rearrangements about 87% or about 30% of the time, broadly matching IMGT annotations. A later genetic analysis associated a missense DCLRE1C variant with V-gene and J-gene trimming of TCR beta chains, and an independent cohort replicated the association. For the cohort, immune exposure information was limited to CMV serostatus. Only TCR beta chains were sequenced in this cohort, and the absence of alpha or paired-chain data limited detectable features. At a false discovery rate of 0.05, a later analysis linked 16,951 TCR beta sequences to specific HLA alleles. In a later analysis, the rate of TCR association differed among HLA loci, with DRB1 alleles having the most associated TCRs and HLA-C alleles having the fewest. Correlated functional status among segregating V segments might be attributable to linkage disequilibrium, but an unknown experimental factor could not be ruled out. Several of the top co-occurrence clusters appeared to be linked to parvovirus B19, influenza, CMV and Epstein-Barr virus, according to a later analysis. In a later analysis, HLA-associated TCR beta chains were found to be more clonally expanded and to have lower generation probabilities than equally common non-associated chains. A further reported finding was that TCR beta sequences accurately predicted the HLA-A and HLA-B alleles for most subjects in the first cohort. A later analysis found that most CMV-associated TCR beta chains appeared HLA-restricted, with HLA associations seemingly driven largely by CMV exposure. A cluster of highly shared sequence variants was judged likely to be a technical artifact of the sequencing pipeline. Because counts were too low, 15 to 20 rarely observed V segments, including chromosome 9 orphons, were excluded from the earlier analysis of a few hundred of the donors.

Library construction relied on the immunoSEQ multiplex PCR assay. The multiplex PCR relied on a mix of 60 forward primers for TCR Vbeta segments and 13 reverse primers for TCR Jbeta segments. Amplification of the CDR3 region of rearranged TCR beta genes was performed with a multiplex PCR assay on genomic DNA. The amplified TCR beta libraries were sequenced on the Illumina HiSeq System as 87-base-pair reads. Per the authors' processing: Across the 500 to 850 repertoires, a later analysis counted tens of millions of unique TCR beta chains, around 11 million of which were shared by at least two donors. A nearest-neighbor algorithm error-corrected the raw reads and collapsed the reads into unique sequences, merging closely related sequences to remove PCR and sequencing errors. Alignment of CDR3 sequences to IMGT reference sequences was used to assign V, D and J gene segments. For a sequence to be retained, a match of at least six nucleotides was required to both a V gene segment and a J gene segment. Rearrangements were classified as productive when the CDR3 lacked stop codons and remained in frame with V and J, and all other rearrangements were classified as non-productive. CDR3 was defined according to IMGT convention as the region running from the second conserved V-encoded cysteine to the conserved J-encoded phenylalanine. In an earlier analysis of 587 of the donors, sequences lacking an unambiguous match to a single V gene segment were excluded. An earlier analysis of over 450 of the donors classified V segments as functional when productive rearrangements were above 56.7% and as segregating when the standard deviation between donors was above 5%. A statistical classification framework was built to diagnose cytomegalovirus status from the catalog of TCR beta chain sequences. In a later analysis, V and J genes were assigned by comparing TCR nucleotide sequences against IMGT/GENE-DB human TR gene sequences. The TCRdist pipeline was used in a later analysis to assign CDR3 sequences and most-parsimonious VDJ recombination scenarios. In a later analysis, each TCR beta chain was defined by its CDR3 amino acid sequence together with its V-gene family, and reads without a unique V-gene family were excluded. A later analysis removed over 500 highly shared, low-generation-probability nucleotide sequences to deal with suspected cross-contamination and a sequencing artifact. A later analysis calculated a clonal expansion index for each public chain from normalized within-repertoire ranks of inferred template counts. Generation probabilities in a later analysis came from a VDJ recombination model fitted to out-of-frame rearrangements, and those results were checked against IGoR. In a later analysis, hypergeometric tests were used to score TCR-TCR, TCR-HLA and TCR-CMV co-occurrence, with a repertoire-size bias correction applied to TCR pairs. To estimate false discovery rates, a later analysis permuted the HLA or CMV assignments 20 times. In a later analysis, co-occurring TCRs were grouped using DBSCAN, and TCRdist sequence similarity was added for clustering within HLA-allele-positive subsets. For co-occurrence clustering, repertoires with fewer than 30,000 or more than 120,000 public chains were excluded, along with a handful of repertoires with anomalous nucleotide sharing. What TCRdb holds here is the immuneACCESS table cut down to in-frame rearrangements. Part of the clones is not present; checked against another copy, under half of the missing clones reflect an unresolved V gene, and the others are unexplained. V, J and clone size derive from that table, while D and trimming were established from the DNA sequence. For this sample there are around 200,000 clones; around 83% appear just once. Roughly 10% of the sample is in the top ten clones.

Concerning this clone itself: Its binding antigen is unknown. Nothing much larger sits one base from this clone, and base qualities are not available.

The cohort was made up of 500 to 800 healthy bone marrow donors. At the time of sampling, all cohort members were nominally healthy, though unrecorded immune exposures were likely present. The donor was CMV seropositive and was included in the group of around 300 seropositive cohort members. A peripheral blood sample was collected from each donor, and TCR beta sequencing was performed on peripheral blood mononuclear cells. Genomic DNA extraction from the blood cell samples was performed with the Qiagen DNeasy Blood Extraction Kit. The clonotype was recovered from a woman aged 45-65 years in good health and CMV-seropositive. The sample was PBMCs.

The DNA reads TGTGCCAGCAGTCCCGGGACAGGGGGCATAGATACGCAGTATTTT. It translates as CASSPGTGGIDTQYF. Recombination joined TRBV27 with TRBJ2-3, with 12 bases in between that match TRBD1. Trimming accounts for 5 bases at V and 5 bases at J, while the number of junction bases matched to no gene is 5. Per the germline V gene (reference sequence), MNHEY is the CDR1 and SMNVEV is the CDR2. The CDR3 has 15 amino acids, counting the end cysteine and phenylalanine. Solely the CDR3 DNA is kept, with 45 bases framed from the first base.